This T cell receptor beta chain emerged from a study of human T cells and chemical hapten exposure. Study-wide points: Since the donors had alopecia, their immune response may not be the same as that of healthy people.

This clonotype was counted between two and nine times. As yet, its antigen is unknown. Stated time point: patch test 2, 6 weeks after DPC sensitization. Regarding treatment: therapeutic diphenylcyclopropenone sensitization with weekly scalp DPC. Unique molecular identifiers were linked by the library to individual cDNA molecules. TCRdb re-derived calls from the RACE reads in MiXCR, one entry per CDR3 protein. The profile shows 80,000 to 95,000 distinct CDR3 sequences, around a tenth of them singletons. Trimming took off 4 bases at V and 4 bases at J, with 23 bases between the two ends. The CDR3 runs to 17 residues. The germline V gene encodes CDR1 SGHRS and CDR2 YFSETQ.

This clonotype was obtained from a man between 18 and 35 years old with alopecia areata. Some clones in this sample may be carry-over from other donors' samples. The V gene is TRBV5-1, the J gene TRBJ1-2; D is ambiguous. The specimen comprised whole blood, sampled in connection with sensitization to the hapten diphenylcyclopropenone (DPC). CDR3 nucleotide sequence: TGCGCCAGCAGCCCTCGCAACCCGGCTCGGACTTTCTATGGCTACACCTTC. Translation: CASSPRNPARTFYGYTF.